The 5 T cell receptor beta chains below were found in one sample sequenced in a study of T cells in women clearing cervical HPV infection (dated by TCRdb to 2016 to 2019). Library preparation was by the immunoSEQ multiplex PCR assay. Held by TCRdb, this immuneACCESS table contains in-frame sequences only and omits some clones. Under half of the omission traces to an unresolved V gene where checked; the cause of the rest is unknown. This sample's listing comprises under 30,000 clones. Of the sample, 5% to 8.5% falls within the top ten clones. Sequencing was performed on blood buffy coat. These receptors were obtained from a woman between 18 and 70 years old with a cervical HPV16 infection that either progressed to CIN3+ or cleared (not recorded which).

A word on this clone: The missing CDR3 end, 3 residues past where the read stops, is filled in from the germline J gene. This rearrangement joins TRBV2 to TRBJ1-1; TRBD1 matches at 8 bases. Losses at the gene ends were 6 bases for V and 0 bases for J; bases not matched to a gene: 12. The germline CDR1 and CDR2 sequences are SNHLY and FYNNEI. This CDR3 is 17 amino acids long. The CDR3 spells CASSPRRGDRLNTEAFF. Partial CDR3 DNA: TGTGCCAGCAGCCCCCGTAGGGGGGACAGGCTGAACACTGAA.

About this clone itself: The sequence runs out 3 residues before the end of the CDR3; the remainder is reconstructed from the germline J gene. The genes are TRBV5-4 and TRBJ2-3; TRBD2 matches 7 bases. CDR3 length: 14 residues. Germline V lookup: CDR1 SGHNT, CDR2 YYREEE (reference sequence). The V segment lost 5 bases and the J segment 1 base; nucleotides outside the gene matches: 4. The part of the CDR3 DNA that was read is TGTGCCAGCAGGACTACTAGCGGCACAGATACG. This encodes CASRTTSGTDT. The complete CDR3 protein is CASRTTSGTDTQYF.

As to this clone: Read sequence stops 3 residues before the CDR3 end, and the germline J gene provides the missing end. The chain is built from TRBV5-1 and TRBJ2-1; 12 nucleotides agree with TRBD2. The CDR3 runs 17 residues. Germline V gene data show CDR1 as SGHRS and CDR2 as YFSETQ. The V gene end was trimmed by 3 bases and the J gene end by 7 bases; junction bases not matched to a gene: 11. The CDR3 is CASSSDVLAGGGNEQFF. The CDR3 DNA, read in part, is TGCGCCAGCAGCTCGGATGTACTAGCGGGAGGAGGTAATGAG. Complete variable domain (other parts from reference TRBV5-1 and TRBJ2-1): KAGVTQTPRYLIKTRGQQVTLSCSPISGHRSVSWYQQTPGQGLQFLFEYFSETQRNKGNFPGRFSGRQFSNSRSEMNVSTLELGDSALYLCASSSDVLAGGGNEQFFGPGTRLTVL.

Points on this clone: The CDR3 end falls 3 residues outside the read, so it is completed with the germline J gene. The gene calls are TRBV5-1 and TRBJ1-5, with 9 bases fitting TRBD1. This CDR3 has 15 residues. With 4 bases clipped from V and 4 bases from J, the junction kept 6 bases outside the gene matches. CDR1 and CDR2 (germline): SGHRS, YFSETQ. CDR3 DNA (partial): TGCGCCAGCAGCCCCGACGGACAGGGGAATCAGCCC. Its translation: CASSPDGQGNQP. The whole CDR3 protein is CASSPDGQGNQPQHF.

Regarding this clone: The read falls 3 residues short of the CDR3 end, and the missing part is taken from the germline J gene. V gene TRBV7-9 combines with J gene TRBJ1-5, with D perhaps TRBD1 (5 bases). V dropped 5 bases and J dropped 4 bases, with 15 bases sitting between them. The CDR3 totals 15 residues. Per the germline V gene, CDR1 is SEHNR and CDR2 is FQNEAQ (reference sequence). Partial CDR3 DNA: TGTGCCAGCAGCCCCGACAGTGGGATTAATCAGCCC. This codes for CASSPDSGINQP. The whole CDR3 sequence reads CASSPDSGINQPQHF.